These 26 T cell receptor beta chains were sequenced from one sample in a study of blood T cells in healthy people across ages. A J-beta primer mix and a sample-barcoded 5' primer were used in a second PCR of roughly 6 to 11 cycles. TCRdb called the 5' RACE reads again in MiXCR, with one record for every CDR3 protein. The table lists almost 800,000 distinct CDR3 sequences, nearly 60% of them singletons. The sample was blood. These receptors all stem from a man in his thirties or forties in good health.

The chain combines TRBV7-2 with TRBJ2-3; D is ambiguous. Germline values: CDR1 SGHTA, CDR2 FQGNSA. CDR3 length: 11 amino acids. Trimming pared 10 bases from V and 1 base from J, leaving 6 bases between. This CDR3 reads CAIDGTDTQYF. The CDR3 DNA reads TGTGCCATCGATGGCACAGATACGCAGTATTTT.

The gene calls are TRBV20-1 and TRBJ1-2; D is undetermined. CDR1 and CDR2 (germline): DFQATT, SNEGSKA (reference sequence). The CDR3 is made up of 13 amino acids. V lost 3 bases, J lost 0 bases, and 8 bases lay in between. CDR3 region: CSASAQANYGYTF. CDR3 nucleotides: TGCAGTGCTAGTGCGCAAGCTAACTATGGCTACACCTTC.

The chain employs TRBV4-3 and TRBJ2-7, with no clear D. CDR3 length equals 14 residues. Germline CDR1 LGHNA, CDR2 YSLEER. With 0 bases removed from V and 9 bases from J, the gap between germline ends came to 15 bases. The CDR3 sequence: CASSQDPGPNLQYF. The DNA of the CDR3 is TGCGCCAGCAGCCAAGACCCCGGGCCGAATCTGCAGTACTTC.

The chain carries TRBV11-1 and TRBJ2-7; D is unresolved. The CDR3 is 13 residues long. Between the trimmed V and J ends, which lost 5 bases and 3 bases, there was a span of 11 bases. CDR1 SGHAT and CDR2 FQDESV come from the germline V gene (reference sequence). CDR3 loop: CASSISPVYEQYF. In DNA form, the CDR3 reads TGTGCCAGCAGCATTAGCCCAGTCTACGAGCAGTACTTC.

The chain carries TRBV7-2 and TRBJ2-3, with TRBD2 matching over 7 bases. With V trimmed by 6 bases and J by 7 bases, 7 bases remained unmatched. This CDR3 spans 13 amino acids. From germline, CDR1 is SGHTA and CDR2 FQGNSA. Here the CDR3 reads CASSSSGPNTQYF. The CDR3 DNA sequence: TGTGCCAGCAGTTCTAGCGGCCCCAATACGCAGTATTTT.

The chain couples TRBV29-1 to TRBJ1-2; D possibly corresponds to TRBD1 (6 bases). The CDR3 consists of 12 residues. The germline V gene encodes CDR1 SQVTM and CDR2 ANQGSEA. Trimming took off 7 bases at V and 4 bases at J, with 13 bases between the two ends. CDR3 residues: CSARGRGYGYTF. CDR3 DNA: TGCAGCGCACGGGGCAGGGGCTATGGCTACACCTTC.

The chain has TRBV27 and TRBJ1-2; no clear D gene. V was clipped by 5 bases and J by 8 bases, with 15 bases between them. CDR3 length: 13 amino acids. Germline V gene sequence: CDR1 MNHEY, CDR2 SMNVEV (reference sequence). The CDR3 sequence: CASSLYSDWGYTF. DNA of the CDR3: TGTGCCAGCAGTCTCTACTCGGACTGGGGCTACACCTTC.

This clonotype has a handful of counts. The V and J genes are TRBV7-9 and TRBJ2-3; the D is unclear. The length of the CDR3 is 13 residues. Per germline, CDR1 SEHNR and CDR2 FQNEAQ (reference sequence). V was shortened by 3 bases and J by 10 bases, with 14 bases between the two germline ends. CDR3 in DNA: TGTGCCAGCAGCTTGGAATTAAGGGAAGCGCAGTATTTT. Translation: CASSLELREAQYF.

The CDR3 DNA reads as TGTGCCAGCGCGGGGCGGGAGGGCCCCTACGAGCAGTACTTC. It translates to CASAGREGPYEQYF. The chain combines TRBV27 with TRBJ2-7; 9 bases align to TRBD2. Germline CDR1 MNHEY, CDR2 SMNVEV (reference sequence). Trimming cost V 8 bases and J 2 bases; bases outside gene matches: 7. This CDR3 has 14 residues.

This clonotype was found a few times. The chain has TRBV12-3 or TRBV12-4 and TRBJ2-1, with 12 bases fitting TRBD2. V shed 7 bases and J 5 bases; nucleotides not matched to a gene: 6. The CDR3 is 15 amino acids. The CDR3 region has the DNA TGTGCCAGCAAGCCTAGCGGGAGGGTACACAATGAGCAGTTCTTC. This encodes CASKPSGRVHNEQFF.

The chain recombines TRBV6-1 with TRBJ2-7, with a weak D call TRBD1 (5 bases). Matching the DNA end better, TRBJ2-5 makes the J call doubtful. The CDR3 has 15 residues. Germline CDR1 and CDR2: MNHNS and SASEGT. The CDR3 DNA is TGTGCCAGCCCCAAATCAACTGGGCCGCAGGGGACCCAGTACTTC. Protein sequence: CASPKSTGPQGTQYF.

This chain connects TRBV6-6 to TRBJ2-1; no reliable D call. The CDR3 is 12 residues long. Germline V gives CDR1 MNHNY, CDR2 SVGAGI (reference sequence). The V end was cut by 6 bases, the J end by 5 bases, with 8 bases between. CDR3 protein: CASSPWDNEQFF. The CDR3 DNA reads as TGTGCCAGCAGCCCTTGGGACAATGAGCAGTTCTTC.

CDR3 bases: TGTGCCAGCACGGAGGACGGTAATGATGAGCAGTTCTTC. It yields the protein CASTEDGNDEQFF. The chain joins TRBV2 to TRBJ2-1, with TRBD2 as a possible D gene (5 bases). Germline assignment: CDR1 SNHLY and CDR2 FYNNEI. CDR3 length: 13 residues. Trimming left V 7 bases short and J 8 bases short, with 15 bases between.

This clonotype was seen more than once but under ten times. The V and J genes are TRBV20-1 and TRBJ1-5; 8 bases line up with TRBD1. CDR1 DFQATT and CDR2 SNEGSKA come from the germline V gene (reference sequence). The V segment lost 6 bases and the J segment 2 bases; nucleotides outside the gene matches: 6. This CDR3 has 14 amino acids. Written as DNA, the CDR3 is TGCAGTGCCAAACCGGGACAGGGCAATCAGCCCCAGCATTTT. Translating gives CSAKPGQGNQPQHF.

This clonotype was observed a few times. J is TRBJ2-4 and V is TRBV3-1, with D perhaps TRBD1 (5 bases). The germline V gene encodes CDR1 LGHDT and CDR2 YNNKEL (reference sequence). The germline V and J ends were trimmed by 0 bases and 7 bases, with 10 bases remaining between them. The CDR3 loop spans 14 amino acids. The CDR3 here is CASSQESRANIQYF. The CDR3 nucleotides are TGTGCCAGCAGCCAAGAGAGCAGGGCGAACATTCAGTACTTC. Full variable domain (missing parts from reference TRBV3-1 and TRBJ2-4): DTAVSQTPKYLVTQMGNDKSIKCEQNLGHDTMYWYKQDSKKFLKIMFSYNNKELIINETVPNRFSPKSPDKAHLNLHINSLELGDSAVYFCASSQESRANIQYFGAGTRLSVL.

This chain connects TRBV20-1 to TRBJ1-5; TRBD1 is a possible D gene (5 bases). Germline V CDR1 and CDR2: DFQATT, SNEGSKA (reference sequence). The CDR3 has 14 residues. The V and J ends lost 5 bases and 3 bases respectively, with 14 bases between them. CDR3 loop: CSAEIGTINQPQHF. The CDR3 DNA sequence: TGCAGTGCTGAAATCGGGACGATCAATCAGCCCCAGCATTTT.

This chain joins TRBV20-1 and TRBJ1-5; D unresolved. V was cut by 4 bases and J by 2 bases, with 18 bases left in between. CDR1 is DFQATT, CDR2 SNEGSKA, per germline (reference sequence). CDR3 length equals 16 residues. The CDR3 region has the DNA TGCAGTGCTATCCGTGGGCGGGTTATAGGCAATCAGCCCCAGCATTTT. This gives the protein CSAIRGRVIGNQPQHF.

The chain carries TRBV5-5 and TRBJ2-5; 9 nucleotides agree with TRBD2. Germline V gene data show CDR1 as SGHKS and CDR2 as YYEKEE (reference sequence). This CDR3 has 17 residues. The ends lost 6 bases at V and 11 bases at J; junction bases unmatched: 23. The CDR3 loop reads CASNRLPPTGRGGEQYF. CDR3 DNA: TGTGCCAGCAACCGACTCCCCCCCACAGGGCGCGGGGGGGAGCAGTACTTC.

The chain has TRBV14 and TRBJ2-1; no reliable D call. There are 16 residues in the CDR3. Trimming took off 1 base at V and 8 bases at J, with 18 bases between the two ends. Germline assignment: CDR1 SGHDN and CDR2 FVKESK. The CDR3 region has the DNA TGTGCCAGCAGCCAAGCTTCTAGATCATCTATCCATGAGCAGTTCTTC. This gives the protein CASSQASRSSIHEQFF.

This sequence joins TRBV6-6 and TRBJ1-6; 9 bases map to TRBD1. CDR1 is MNHNY, CDR2 SVGAGI, per germline (reference sequence). The CDR3 loop spans 16 amino acids. The V segment lost 6 bases and the J segment 1 base; nucleotides outside the gene matches: 4. The CDR3 DNA reads TGTGCCAGCAGCCCGGGACAGGGTTCCTATAATTCACCCCTCCACTTT. This gives the protein CASSPGQGSYNSPLHF.

The V call is TRBV20-1, the J call TRBJ2-7; the match to TRBD1 covers 10 bases. The ends lost 5 bases at V and 2 bases at J; junction bases unmatched: 6. The germline gives CDR1 DFQATT, CDR2 SNEGSKA (reference sequence). The CDR3 runs 14 residues. The CDR3, as DNA: TGCAGTGCTGCTCCGGGACAGGGGCCCTACGAGCAGTACTTC. Translating gives CSAAPGQGPYEQYF.

The V and J genes are TRBV27 and TRBJ1-2; D not certain. Germline V gene lookup returns CDR1 MNHEY and CDR2 SMNVEV (reference sequence). The germline V and J ends were trimmed by 4 bases and 8 bases, with 11 bases remaining between them. CDR3 size: 12 residues. DNA for the CDR3: TGTGCCAGCAGTTCGGGGTCTACCGGCTACACCTTC. This gives the protein CASSSGSTGYTF.

V is TRBV29-1 and J is TRBJ2-5; no clear D. The CDR3 has 10 amino acids. CDR1 and CDR2 from the germline V gene are SQVTM and ANQGSEA. Trimming removed 7 bases from V and 11 bases from J, with 14 bases in between. CDR3: CSAENNEQYF. The CDR3 DNA sequence: TGCAGCGCGGAGAACAATGAGCAGTACTTC.

The chain carries TRBV24-1 and TRBJ2-4; 9 bases align to TRBD1. With 7 bases clipped from V and 13 bases from J, the junction kept 13 bases outside the gene matches. From germline, CDR1 is KGHDR and CDR2 SFDVKD. The CDR3 loop spans 14 amino acids. The CDR3: CATSQGGQGEQQYF. The DNA of the CDR3 is TGTGCCACCAGCCAGGGGGGACAGGGCGAGCAGCAGTACTTC.

V is TRBV29-1 and J is TRBJ2-1; TRBD2 matches 9 bases. In germline, CDR1 is SQVTM, CDR2 ANQGSEA. The CDR3 totals 13 residues. The V gene end was trimmed by 2 bases and the J gene end by 9 bases; junction bases not matched to a gene: 5. CDR3 nucleotide sequence: TGCAGCGTTGAAATCGGCGGGAGGGGTGAGCAGTTCTTC. Protein: CSVEIGGRGEQFF.

The chain links TRBV5-1 to TRBJ2-5; tentative D call: TRBD1 (6 bases). Looked up from germline, CDR1 is SGHRS and CDR2 is YFSETQ. This CDR3 spans 13 amino acids. Trimming removed 4 bases at V and 2 bases at J, with 9 bases between. CDR3 nucleotides: TGCGCCAGCAGCACCGGACAGCAAGAGACCCAGTACTTC. Its protein product is CASSTGQQETQYF. The variable domain in full, completed from reference TRBV5-1 and TRBJ2-5, reads KAGVTQTPRYLIKTRGQQVTLSCSPISGHRSVSWYQQTPGQGLQFLFEYFSETQRNKGNFPGRFSGRQFSNSRSEMNVSTLELGDSALYLCASSTGQQETQYFGPGTRLLVL.